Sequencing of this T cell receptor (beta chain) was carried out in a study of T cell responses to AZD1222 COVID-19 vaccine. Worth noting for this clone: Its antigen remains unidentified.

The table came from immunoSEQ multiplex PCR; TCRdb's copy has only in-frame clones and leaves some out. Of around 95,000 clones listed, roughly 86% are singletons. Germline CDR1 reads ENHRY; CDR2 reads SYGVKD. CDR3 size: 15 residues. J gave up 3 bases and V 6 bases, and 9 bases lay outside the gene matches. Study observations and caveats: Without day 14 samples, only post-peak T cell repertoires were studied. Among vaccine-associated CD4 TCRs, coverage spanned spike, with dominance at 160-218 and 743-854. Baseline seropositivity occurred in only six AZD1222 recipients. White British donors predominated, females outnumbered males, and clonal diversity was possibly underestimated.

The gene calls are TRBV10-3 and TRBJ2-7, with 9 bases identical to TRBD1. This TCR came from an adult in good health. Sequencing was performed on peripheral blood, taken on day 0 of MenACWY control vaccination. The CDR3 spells CAIRETGTGIYEQYF. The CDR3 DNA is TGTGCCATCAGGGAGACCGGGACAGGGATCTACGAGCAGTACTTC.